A selection of T cell receptor beta chains follows, all from one sample in a study of T cells in Graves' hyperthyroidism and ophthalmopathy. MiXCR was run by TCRdb on the multiplex PCR reads, yielding one entry per CDR3 protein. In the table there are hundreds of thousands of distinct CDR3 sequences, about half of which are singletons. Sample: peripheral blood or thyroid tissue (not recorded which). The receptor source for this set is a woman aged 18-29 years with Graves' hyperthyroidism. CDR3s include the opening cysteine and the closing phenylalanine or tryptophan. The D gene is left open where the match is weak. Clone size is given for some rows only: seen once, a few or many times, or a class if the clone is expanded.

J | size | D | length | V | CDR3 | DNA
TRBJ1-2 | many | . | 13 | TRBV14 | CASSQPYRDGYTF | TGTGCCAGCAGCCAACCCTACAGGGATGGCTACACCTTC
TRBJ1-2 | few | . | 15 | TRBV9 | CASSVGVGARTGYTF | TGTGCCAGCAGCGTAGGGGTAGGGGCCCGGACGGGCTACACCTTC
TRBJ2-7 | few | TRBD2 | 14 | TRBV7-9 | CASSWSGSPYEQYF | TGTGCCAGCAGTTGGAGCGGGAGCCCCTACGAGCAGTACTTC
TRBJ1-2 | . | . | 14 | TRBV7-8 | CASSLAGQVYGYTF | TGTGCCAGCAGCTTAGCGGGACAAGTCTATGGCTACACCTTC
TRBJ2-7 | . | TRBD2 | 13 | TRBV12-3/TRBV12-4 | CASSSASGYEQYF | TGTGCCAGCAGTTCGGCTAGCGGCTACGAGCAGTACTTC
TRBJ2-7 | . | . | 14 | TRBV2 | CASSLSGGIYEQYF | TGTGCCAGCAGCCTTTCCGGGGGTATTTACGAGCAGTACTTC
TRBJ2-7 | few | . | 14 | TRBV20-1 | CSASPGLENYEQYF | TGCAGTGCTAGCCCGGGACTCGAGAACTACGAGCAGTACTTC
TRBJ1-5 | . | TRBD1 | 16 | TRBV7-8 | CASSSSGTGGYQPQHF | TGTGCCAGCAGCTCATCCGGGACAGGGGGTTATCAGCCCCAGCATTTT
TRBJ1-1 | few | . | 13 | TRBV5-1 | CASSHDMNTEAFF | TGTGCCAGCAGCCATGATATGAACACTGAAGCTTTCTTT
TRBJ1-1 | . | . | 15 | TRBV7-9 | CASSLAGRAITEAFF | TGTGCCAGCAGCTTAGCGGGTCGGGCTATCACTGAAGCTTTCTTT
TRBJ2-2 | . | . | 16 | TRBV2 | CASRTGTTFGTGELFF | TGTGCCAGCAGGACCGGGACCACCTTTGGCACCGGGGAGCTGTTTTTT
TRBJ2-5 | many | . | 13 | TRBV10-1 | CASSESADGSQYF | TGCGCCAGCAGTGAGTCGGCCGACGGGTCCCAGTACTTC
TRBJ1-5 | many | TRBD1 | 15 | TRBV7-8 | CASSLDRLSNQPQHF | TGTGCCAGCAGCCTGGACAGGTTAAGCAATCAGCCCCAGCATTTT
TRBJ1-5 | . | . | 14 | TRBV6-5 | CASSLDGINQPQHF | TGTGCCAGCAGTTTAGACGGGATAAATCAGCCCCAGCATTTT
TRBJ2-2 | . | . | 14 | TRBV25-1 | CASSVIGPVGELFF | TGTGCCAGCAGTGTGATCGGACCGGTCGGGGAGCTGTTTTTT
TRBJ1-4 | . | . | 12 | TRBV29-1 | CSVEDPNEKLFF | TGCAGCGTTGAAGATCCCAATGAAAAACTGTTTTTT
TRBJ2-2 | . | . | 15 | TRBV10-3 | CATRPGQINTGELFF | TGTGCCACCAGACCAGGACAGATAAACACCGGGGAGCTGTTTTTT
TRBJ2-7 | . | TRBD2 | 12 | TRBV6-1 | CASRPEREGQYF | TGTGCCAGCAGACCTGAGCGGGAGGGTCAGTACTTC
TRBJ1-4 | many | TRBD1 | 18 | TRBV7-2 | CASSLPLDRGQANEKLFF | TGTGCCAGCAGCTTACCCCTAGACAGGGGGCAGGCTAATGAAAAACTGTTTTTT
TRBJ1-3 | . | . | 10 | TRBV2 | CASSRDSIYF | TGTGCCAGCAGTAGGGACTCCATATATTTT
TRBJ2-5 | few | . | 13 | TRBV24-1 | CATSTEGKETQYF | TGTGCCACCAGTACGGAGGGTAAAGAGACCCAGTACTTC
TRBJ2-7 | . | . | 16 | TRBV10-3 | CAISESTRKLRDEQYF | TGTGCCATCAGTGAGTCGACAAGGAAATTGAGGGACGAGCAGTACTTC
TRBJ2-7 | . | . | 15 | TRBV18 | CASSPPSRGDYEQYF | TGTGCCAGCTCACCACCTTCCCGGGGAGACTACGAGCAGTACTTC
TRBJ2-7 | . | . | 12 | TRBV24-1 | CATSDRDNEQYF | TGTGCCACCAGTGACAGGGACAATGAGCAGTACTTC
TRBJ2-7 | . | TRBD2 | 13 | TRBV20-1 | CSALTSGGYEQYF | TGCAGTGCGCTGACTAGCGGGGGATACGAGCAGTACTTC
TRBJ2-5 | many | TRBD2 | 19 | TRBV7-8 | CASSQDRTVGLAGRETQYF | TGTGCCAGCAGCCAAGATCGCACGGTGGGACTAGCGGGGAGGGAGACCCAGTACTTC
TRBJ2-2 | . | TRBD2 | 14 | TRBV24-1 | CATGAGTNTGELFF | TGTGCCACCGGAGCGGGGACGAACACCGGGGAGCTGTTTTTT
TRBJ1-1 | . | . | 14 | TRBV9 | CASSPIGGNTEAFF | TGTGCCAGCAGCCCCATAGGGGGAAACACTGAAGCTTTCTTT
TRBJ1-2 | few | . | 13 | TRBV6-5 | CASSSRGIGGYTF | TGTGCCAGCAGTTCCAGGGGAATCGGAGGCTACACCTTC
TRBJ1-2 | many | TRBD1 | 12 | TRBV2 | CASSWTGGGYTF | TGTGCCAGCAGCTGGACAGGGGGCGGCTACACCTTC
TRBJ2-7 | . | TRBD2 | 15 | TRBV10-2 | CASSPAGRTSYEQYF | TGTGCCAGCTCACCAGCGGGACGGACCTCCTACGAGCAGTACTTC
TRBJ2-5 | . | . | 12 | TRBV7-9 | CASSLIWETQYF | TGTGCCAGCAGCTTAATATGGGAGACCCAGTACTTC
TRBJ1-5 | . | . | 15 | TRBV10-1 | CAIPPGQDGNQPQHF | TGCGCCATCCCACCGGGACAAGATGGCAATCAGCCCCAGCATTTT
TRBJ2-7 | . | TRBD2 | 14 | TRBV20-1 | CSASLTSGSYEQYF | TGCAGTGCTAGCTTGACTAGCGGGAGTTACGAGCAGTACTTC
TRBJ1-2 | . | TRBD1 | 14 | TRBV25-1 | CARGGQIENYGYTF | TGTGCTAGAGGGGGACAGATTGAGAACTATGGCTACACCTTC
TRBJ2-3 | . | TRBD1 | 12 | TRBV20-1 | CSGQGNTDTQYF | TGCAGTGGACAGGGGAACACAGATACGCAGTATTTT
TRBJ2-2 | . | TRBD2 | 14 | TRBV29-1 | CSVAREGDTGELFF | TGCAGCGTTGCGCGGGAGGGCGACACCGGGGAGCTGTTTTTT
TRBJ2-4 | . | . | 12 | TRBV2 | CASSVRRDIQYF | TGTGCCAGCAGTGTCAGGAGGGACATTCAGTACTTC
TRBJ1-1 | few | . | 14 | TRBV2 | CASSEALRDTEAFF | TGTGCCAGCAGTGAAGCGCTAAGGGACACTGAAGCTTTCTTT
TRBJ1-5 | once | TRBD1 | 13 | TRBV29-1 | CSAWTGGNQPQHF | TGCAGCGCTTGGACAGGGGGCAATCAGCCCCAGCATTTT
TRBJ2-5 | few | . | 13 | TRBV20-1 | CSARDNSKETQYF | TGCAGTGCTAGAGATAACAGCAAGGAGACCCAGTACTTC
TRBJ1-1 | many | TRBD1 | 11 | TRBV20-1 | CSARGQAEAFF | TGCAGTGCCAGAGGACAGGCTGAAGCTTTCTTT
TRBJ1-5 | . | . | 16 | TRBV25-1 | CASSAGHGDSNQPQHF | TGTGCCAGCAGTGCCGGACATGGAGATAGCAATCAGCCCCAGCATTTT
TRBJ1-2 | . | TRBD1 | 16 | TRBV7-2 | CASRLVGQGERRGYTF | TGTGCCAGCAGGTTGGTGGGACAGGGTGAGAGACGAGGCTACACCTTC
TRBJ2-5 | many | TRBD1 | 16 | TRBV10-3 | CAISDVLTGPQETQYF | TGTGCCATCAGTGATGTTTTGACAGGGCCCCAAGAGACCCAGTACTTC
TRBJ1-1 | many | . | 14 | TRBV15 | CATSISKANTEAFF | TGTGCCACCAGCATAAGTAAAGCGAACACTGAAGCTTTCTTT
TRBJ1-5 | many | . | 15 | TRBV7-8 | CASSISGRWSQPQHF | TGTGCCAGCAGCATTAGTGGGCGGTGGAGTCAGCCCCAGCATTTT
TRBJ2-3 | . | . | 15 | TRBV5-1 | CASSFVGEQQDTQYF | TGCGCCAGCAGCTTCGTCGGCGAACAGCAAGATACGCAGTATTTT
TRBJ1-2 | few | . | 16 | TRBV9 | CASRPDRQVGVAGYTF | TGTGCCAGCAGACCCGATCGGCAGGTCGGGGTAGCTGGCTACACCTTC
TRBJ1-2 | few | . | 12 | TRBV19 | CASKAGRGGYTF | TGTGCCAGTAAGGCCGGGAGGGGTGGCTACACCTTC
TRBJ2-5 | many | TRBD1 | 12 | TRBV7-9 | CAGQGVGETQYF | TGTGCCGGACAGGGGGTCGGCGAGACCCAGTACTTC
TRBJ1-2 | many | TRBD1 | 14 | TRBV24-1 | CATSDKRNRGDYTF | TGTGCCACCAGTGACAAACGGAACAGGGGGGACTACACCTTC
TRBJ2-7 | . | . | 12 | TRBV24-1 | CATSEQGNEQYF | TGTGCCACCAGTGAACAGGGAAACGAGCAGTACTTC
TRBJ2-7 | . | TRBD1 | 15 | TRBV10-3 | CASSLQGSFSYEQYF | TGTGCCAGCAGCTTACAGGGGTCTTTCTCCTACGAGCAGTACTTC
TRBJ2-7 | . | . | 15 | TRBV20-1 | CSARGTDGSSYEQYF | TGCAGTGCTAGAGGTACGGACGGGAGCTCCTACGAGCAGTACTTC